The 23 T cell receptor beta chains below come from one sample, sequenced in a study of glioma-infiltrating T cells after dendritic cell vaccination. The table came from immunoSEQ multiplex PCR; TCRdb's copy has only in-frame clones and leaves some out. The repertoire holds about 58,000 clones, roughly 84% seen once, with more than 8.5% in the top ten. Time point here: after dendritic cell vaccination, including at tumor progression/relapse. The sequencing here drew on blood, taken after dendritic cell vaccination. The receptors shown here come from a human donor with glioblastoma.

The J gene is TRBJ2-7, the V gene TRBV27; a possible D gene is TRBD1 (6 bases). The CDR3 consists of 14 residues. Trimming stripped 5 bases from V and 0 bases from J, with 11 bases between. Germline V gene data show CDR1 as MNHEY and CDR2 as SMNVEV (reference sequence). The CDR3 protein is CASSPTGLSYEQYF. The CDR3 DNA reads as TGTGCCAGCAGTCCGACAGGTCTCTCCTACGAGCAGTACTTC.

The chain uses TRBV6-5 and TRBJ2-1, with 8 bases fitting TRBD2. This CDR3 is built from 14 residues. V trimming: 6 bases; J trimming: 7 bases; junction bases outside the gene matches: 8. Germline loops: CDR1 MNHEY, CDR2 SVGAGI. CDR3 nucleotides: TGTGCCAGCAGCCCTCATCCGGGGGGGAATGAGCAGTTCTTC. It encodes CASSPHPGGNEQFF.

The chain recombines TRBV2 with TRBJ2-5, with TRBD2 matching 8 bases. There are 15 residues in the CDR3. Trimming took 2 bases from V and 5 from J; bases not matched to a gene: 7. The germline V gene encodes CDR1 SNHLY and CDR2 FYNNEI. Here the CDR3 DNA reads TGTGCCAGCAGTGAACTACGGGGGGGCCGGGAGACCCAGTACTTC. Translated, it gives CASSELRGGRETQYF.

The rearrangement uses TRBV2 and TRBJ2-5, with D perhaps TRBD2 (6 bases). Germline V gene lookup returns CDR1 SNHLY and CDR2 FYNNEI. This CDR3 is 12 amino acids long. V shed 7 bases and J shed 9 bases, with 15 bases lying between them. The CDR3 DNA follows: TGTGCCAGCAACTCCGGGGGTGCGGCCCAGTACTTC. It is translated as CASNSGGAAQYF.

The chain couples TRBV11-3 to TRBJ2-5; D gene ambiguous. This CDR3 contains 11 residues. Trimming took off 5 bases at V and 3 bases at J, with 4 bases between the two ends. The germline V gene encodes CDR1 SGHNT and CDR2 YENEEA. The CDR3 sequence is CASSPKETQYF. CDR3 coding DNA: TGTGCCAGCAGCCCCAAAGAGACCCAGTACTTC.

The sample holds one count of this clone. V and J are TRBV5-1 and TRBJ2-2; TRBD1 might be the D (5 bases). The CDR3 is made up of 15 amino acids. Germline V gives CDR1 SGHRS, CDR2 YFSETQ. With 0 bases removed from V and 0 bases from J, the gap between germline ends came to 6 bases. The CDR3, as DNA: TGCGCCAGCAGCTTGGCAGGGTCGAACACCGGGGAGCTGTTTTTT. Translation gives CASSLAGSNTGELFF.

The rearrangement uses TRBV28 and TRBJ2-7; 10 nucleotides match TRBD1. This CDR3 region has 14 residues. With 2 bases clipped from V and 5 bases from J, the junction kept 3 bases outside the gene matches. CDR1 MDHEN and CDR2 SYDVKM come from the germline V gene. The CDR3 reads CASSLGTGVHEQYF. The CDR3 DNA reads as TGTGCCAGCAGTTTAGGGACAGGGGTTCACGAGCAGTACTTC.

This clone has only one observation. The chain joins TRBV4-3 to TRBJ2-7; 12 nucleotides line up with TRBD1. Germline V gives CDR1 LGHNA, CDR2 YSLEER. Trimming cost V 0 bases and J 4 bases; bases outside gene matches: 4. There are 16 residues in the CDR3. This CDR3 reads CASSQDGTGGAYEQYF. The CDR3 bases are TGCGCCAGCAGCCAAGATGGGACAGGGGGCGCATACGAGCAGTACTTC.

This clone was detected a few times. This CDR3 is CASKTDTSYGYTF. Here the CDR3 DNA reads TGTGCCAGTAAGACAGATACCTCCTATGGCTACACCTTC. The V and J genes are TRBV19 and TRBJ1-2; possibly TRBD1 for D (5 bases). The V end was cut by 7 bases, the J end by 4 bases, with 13 bases between. The germline CDR1 and CDR2 sequences are LNHDA and SQIVND (reference sequence). This CDR3 comprises 13 residues.

This clone has only one observation. One end of the junction does not line up with germline, which may come from a read error. The chain links TRBV19 to TRBJ1-2; D is ambiguous. This CDR3 has 15 amino acids. Germline V gene sequence: CDR1 LNHDA, CDR2 SQIVND (reference sequence). The DNA for the CDR3 is TGTGCCAGTAGTAGGTCCCGCAGCTCCTACTATGACTACACCTTC. This codes for CASSRSRSSYYDYTF.

The V call is TRBV7-2, the J call TRBJ2-1; D gene uncertain. Germline V gene data show CDR1 as SGHTA and CDR2 as FQGNSA. The germline V and J ends were trimmed by 1 base and 5 bases, with 6 bases remaining between them. CDR3 length: 13 residues. The CDR3: CASSLGLNNEQFF. Here the CDR3 DNA reads TGTGCCAGCAGCTTAGGACTCAACAATGAGCAGTTCTTC.

J is TRBJ2-3 and V is TRBV29-1, with TRBD1 matching over 9 bases. V was clipped by 7 bases and J by 2 bases; unmatched bases: 4. The CDR3 loop spans 13 amino acids. The V gene's germline CDR1 is SQVTM and CDR2 ANQGSEA. The chain's CDR3 is CSGTGADTDTQYF. The CDR3 DNA reads TGCAGCGGGACAGGGGCGGACACAGATACGCAGTATTTT.

The V and J genes are TRBV19 and TRBJ2-2; 10 bases map to TRBD1. The germline gives CDR1 LNHDA, CDR2 SQIVND (reference sequence). V shed 5 bases and J 3 bases; nucleotides not matched to a gene: 3. This CDR3 spans 15 amino acids. CDR3 coding DNA: TGTGCCAGTAGTCGGACAGGGGGGTACACCGGGGAGCTGTTTTTT. It specifies CASSRTGGYTGELFF.

The rearrangement uses TRBV5-8 and TRBJ1-1; D unresolved. CDR1 and CDR2 from the germline V gene are SGHTS and YDEGEE. This CDR3 has 13 amino acids. The V and J ends lost 1 base and 1 base respectively, with 5 bases between them. For the CDR3, the DNA is TGTGCCAGCAGCTTGCAGCGGAACACTGAAGCTTTCTTT. This encodes CASSLQRNTEAFF.

This clone showed up just once. The CDR3 DNA follows: TGTGCCAGCACGCTCCGGGGTCAAGGTGGCACTGAAGCTTTCTTT. Translating it yields CASTLRGQGGTEAFF. The chain uses TRBV2 and TRBJ1-1; D ambiguous. This CDR3 is built from 15 residues. V was trimmed by 7 bases and J by 4 bases, leaving 19 bases between them. The germline V gene encodes CDR1 SNHLY and CDR2 FYNNEI.

This chain links TRBV6-5 with TRBJ1-1, with 9 bases lining up with TRBD1. CDR1 and CDR2 (germline): MNHEY, SVGAGI. The CDR3 loop spans 15 amino acids. J was trimmed by 3 bases and V by 6 bases; bases with no gene match: 8. CDR3 bases: TGTGCCAGCAGGGATAAAAGACAGGGGGACACTGAAGCTTTCTTT. Its protein is CASRDKRQGDTEAFF.

This chain connects TRBV7-6 to TRBJ1-1; perhaps TRBD1 as D (6 bases). Germline V gene data show CDR1 as SGHVS and CDR2 as FNYEAQ. This CDR3 has 15 residues. Between the trimmed V and J ends, which lost 1 base and 2 bases, there was a span of 11 bases. CDR3 loop: CASSLVGGHNTEAFF. The CDR3 nucleotides read TGTGCCAGCAGCTTAGTAGGGGGACACAACACTGAAGCTTTCTTT.

This sequence joins TRBV2 and TRBJ1-5; 7 bases are shared with TRBD1. The V and J ends lost 8 bases and 1 base, in that order; junction bases with no gene match: 2. The length of the CDR3 is 13 residues. Per the germline V gene, CDR1 is SNHLY and CDR2 is FYNNEI. The CDR3 sequence: CASGTVSNQPQHF. CDR3 DNA sequence: TGTGCCAGCGGGACAGTAAGCAATCAGCCCCAGCATTTT.

This clone has only one observation. The gene calls are TRBV5-4 and TRBJ2-5; TRBD2 matches 9 bases. Germline V gene data show CDR1 as SGHNT and CDR2 as YYREEE (reference sequence). With 1 base clipped from V and 4 bases from J, the junction kept 5 bases outside the gene matches. The length of the CDR3 is 15 residues. The CDR3 protein is CASSLPGTSRETQYF. DNA for the CDR3: TGTGCCAGCAGCTTGCCTGGGACTAGCCGAGAGACCCAGTACTTC.

The chain uses TRBV19 and TRBJ1-5; 7 bases agree with TRBD1. This CDR3 contains 19 residues. J gave up 6 bases and V 3 bases, and 20 bases lay outside the gene matches. Germline V CDR1 and CDR2: LNHDA, SQIVND (reference sequence). The CDR3 sequence is CASSIGRDSIFPLTQPQHF. In DNA, the CDR3 is TGTGCCAGTAGTATCGGCCGGGACAGCATATTCCCTCTGACTCAGCCCCAGCATTTT.

CDR3 amino acids: CSVDETGGAGGYTF. CDR3 coding DNA: TGCAGCGTTGATGAGACAGGGGGCGCCGGTGGCTACACCTTC. V gene TRBV29-1 combines with J gene TRBJ1-2; TRBD1 aligns across 10 bases. The CDR3 covers 14 residues. Germline assignment: CDR1 SQVTM and CDR2 ANQGSEA. With 3 bases clipped from V and 7 bases from J, the junction kept 8 bases outside the gene matches.

The rearrangement uses TRBV6-5 and TRBJ1-2, with 8 positions matching TRBD1. V lost 2 bases and J lost 7; bases outside the gene matches: 6. The CDR3 loop spans 14 amino acids. Germline V gives CDR1 MNHEY, CDR2 SVGAGI. CDR3: CASSYGQGASGYTF. CDR3 nucleotide sequence: TGTGCCAGCAGTTACGGGCAGGGGGCGAGTGGCTACACCTTC.

This sequence joins TRBV2 and TRBJ2-5; 7 nucleotides line up with TRBD1. This CDR3 comprises 16 residues. Germline V gives CDR1 SNHLY, CDR2 FYNNEI. The V gene end was trimmed by 4 bases and the J gene end by 0 bases; junction bases not matched to a gene: 8. The DNA of the CDR3 is TGTGCCAGCAGTGTTCCGGGACAGCAACACCAAGAGACCCAGTACTTC. It codes for CASSVPGQQHQETQYF.